This T cell receptor beta chain was sequenced in a study of cytomegalovirus exposure and HLA in healthy donors. General study points: The study reported that TCR beta sequences accurately predicted HLA-A and HLA-B alleles in most subjects. For most TCR sequences rarity was the rule, although some public TCRs occurred in many donors. Sequencing likely caused a cluster of highly shared sequence variants.

As for the donors, each was a healthy bone marrow donor. The germline V and J ends were trimmed by 0 bases and 8 bases, with 8 bases remaining between them. Germline assignment: CDR1 SGHNT and CDR2 YENEEA. This CDR3 comprises 13 residues. The PCR employed 60 Vbeta primers together with 13 Jbeta primers. Generated by immunoSEQ multiplex PCR, the TCRdb table keeps only in-frame clones and is missing some. This sample has around 150,000 clones, with roughly three quarters found just once. Notes on this clone: Its specificity is not known.

The chain links TRBV11-3 to TRBJ2-1; weak D call: TRBD2 (6 bases). This TCR came from a woman in her 40s in good health and CMV-seronegative. The sample consisted of PBMCs. CDR3 bases: TGTGCCAGCAGCTTAGAAACGGGAGATGAGCAGTTCTTC. Amino acids: CASSLETGDEQFF.